In this sample, the clone carrying this T cell receptor beta chain turned up many times. The sample belongs to a study of CD8 T cells in ankylosing spondylitis. TCRdb reprocessed the 5' RACE reads via MiXCR and lists one record per CDR3 protein. The sample has roughly 120,000 distinct CDR3 sequences, roughly 13% seen once. The CDR3 covers 13 residues. Between the trimmed V and J ends, which lost 5 bases and 6 bases, there was a span of 14 bases. Germline CDR1 is SQVTM and CDR2 is ANQGSEA. The receptor was derived from a female donor with ankylosing spondylitis or in good health (not recorded which). Source material: blood, either unsorted or a sorted T cell fraction (not recorded which). The chain employs TRBV29-1 and TRBJ2-1; D not resolved. DNA of the CDR3: TGCAGCGTTATGACACATGCCTTCAATGAGCAGTTCTTC. This encodes CSVMTHAFNEQFF.